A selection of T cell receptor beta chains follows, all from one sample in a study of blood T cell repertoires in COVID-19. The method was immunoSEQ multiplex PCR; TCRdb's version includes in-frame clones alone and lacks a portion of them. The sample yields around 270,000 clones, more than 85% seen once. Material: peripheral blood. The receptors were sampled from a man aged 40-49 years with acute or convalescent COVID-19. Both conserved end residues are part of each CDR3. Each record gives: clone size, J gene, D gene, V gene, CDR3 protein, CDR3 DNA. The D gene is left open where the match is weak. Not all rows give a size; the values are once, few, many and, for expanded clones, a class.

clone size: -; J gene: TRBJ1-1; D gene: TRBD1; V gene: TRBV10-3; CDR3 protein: CAISELGQGTEAFF; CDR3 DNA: TGTGCCATCAGTGAATTGGGACAGGGGACTGAAGCTTTCTTT
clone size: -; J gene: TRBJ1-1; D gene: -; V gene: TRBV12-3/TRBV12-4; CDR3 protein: CASSLAQAEAFF; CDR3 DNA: TGTGCCAGCAGTTTAGCGCAGGCTGAAGCTTTCTTT
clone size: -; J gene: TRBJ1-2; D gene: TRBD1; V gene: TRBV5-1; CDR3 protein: CASSWTGVTSYTF; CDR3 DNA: TGCGCCAGCAGCTGGACAGGGGTCACAAGCTACACCTTC
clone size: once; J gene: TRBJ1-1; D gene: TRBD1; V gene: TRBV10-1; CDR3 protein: CASSPNTGGIAEAFF; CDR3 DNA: TGCGCCAGCAGTCCGAATACAGGGGGAATTGCTGAAGCTTTCTTT
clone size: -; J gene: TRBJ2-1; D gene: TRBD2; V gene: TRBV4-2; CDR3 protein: CASSRLAGEHYNEQFF; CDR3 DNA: TGTGCCAGCAGCCGTCTAGCGGGGGAACACTACAATGAGCAGTTCTTC
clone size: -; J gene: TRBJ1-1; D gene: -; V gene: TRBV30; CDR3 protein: CAWSGQANTEAFF; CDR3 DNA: TGTGCCTGGAGTGGACAGGCTAACACTGAAGCTTTCTTT
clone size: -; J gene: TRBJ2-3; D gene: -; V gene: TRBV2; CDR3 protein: CASSLLRDTQYF; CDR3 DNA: TGTGCCAGCAGCCTCCTTCGGGATACGCAGTATTTT
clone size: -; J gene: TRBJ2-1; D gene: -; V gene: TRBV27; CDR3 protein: CASSPRPDTSYNEQFF; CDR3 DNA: TGTGCCAGCAGTCCTCGACCCGACACCAGCTACAATGAGCAGTTCTTC
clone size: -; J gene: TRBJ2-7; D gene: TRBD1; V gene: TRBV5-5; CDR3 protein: CASSLGAGGREQYF; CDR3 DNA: TGTGCCAGCAGCTTGGGGGCAGGGGGCCGAGAGCAGTACTTC
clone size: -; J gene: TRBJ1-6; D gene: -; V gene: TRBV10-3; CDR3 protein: CAISVAGAVESPLHF; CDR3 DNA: TGTGCCATCAGTGTAGCAGGGGCGGTCGAATCACCCCTCCACTTT
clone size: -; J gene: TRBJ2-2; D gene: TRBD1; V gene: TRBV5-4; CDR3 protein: CASSLDGTGGTGELFF; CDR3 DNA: TGTGCCAGCAGCTTGGATGGGACAGGGGGGACCGGGGAGCTGTTTTTT
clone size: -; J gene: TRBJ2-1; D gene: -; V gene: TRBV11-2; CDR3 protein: CASSPLGGYNEQFF; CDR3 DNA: TGTGCCAGCAGCCCCCTAGGTGGTTACAATGAGCAGTTCTTC
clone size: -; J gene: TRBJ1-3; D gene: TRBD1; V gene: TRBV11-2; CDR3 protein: CASYNRGRDGNTIYF; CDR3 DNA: TGTGCCAGCTATAACAGGGGGCGCGATGGAAACACCATATATTTT
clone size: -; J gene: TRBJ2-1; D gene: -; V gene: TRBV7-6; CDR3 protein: CASSPLASTYNEQFF; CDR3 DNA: TGTGCCAGCAGCCCCCTAGCGAGCACCTACAATGAGCAGTTCTTC
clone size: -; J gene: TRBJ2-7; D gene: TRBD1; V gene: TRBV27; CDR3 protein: CASSSLRTGGGLYEQYF; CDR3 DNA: TGTGCCAGCAGTTCCCTACGGACAGGGGGGGGTCTCTACGAGCAGTACTTC
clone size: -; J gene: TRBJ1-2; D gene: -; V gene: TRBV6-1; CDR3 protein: CASSERGGRPSYGYTF; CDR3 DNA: TGTGCCAGCAGTGAAAGGGGCGGGAGACCATCATATGGCTACACCTTC
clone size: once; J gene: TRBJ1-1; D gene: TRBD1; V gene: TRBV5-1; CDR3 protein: CASSLQGLHTEAFF; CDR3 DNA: TGCGCCAGCAGCTTACAGGGGCTCCACACTGAAGCTTTCTTT
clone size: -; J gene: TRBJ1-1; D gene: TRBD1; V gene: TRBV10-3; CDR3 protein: CAISPTGGLTEAFF; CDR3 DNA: TGTGCCATCAGCCCGACAGGGGGCTTGACTGAAGCTTTCTTT
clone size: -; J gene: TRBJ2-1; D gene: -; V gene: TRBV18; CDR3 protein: CASSLAPSSYNEQFF; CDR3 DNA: TGTGCCAGCTCACTTGCTCCGAGCTCCTACAATGAGCAGTTCTTC
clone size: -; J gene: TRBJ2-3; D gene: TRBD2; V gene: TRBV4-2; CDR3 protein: CASSQELTSSREGTQYF; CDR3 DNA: TGTGCCAGCAGCCAAGAACTGACTAGCTCCAGGGAGGGTACGCAGTATTTT